This T cell receptor beta chain stems from a study of CD8 T cells in ankylosing spondylitis. Overall study findings and caveats: Typical of ankylosing spondylitis blood, it appeared, was a TCR beta motif of roughly eight highly homologous variants.

Germline CDR1 and CDR2: MGHRA and YSYEKL. Between the trimmed V and J ends, which lost 0 bases and 1 base, there was a span of 9 bases. The CDR3 consists of 16 residues. This clonotype was observed many times. The target antigen is unknown. By quantitative 5'-RACE with molecular barcodes, the TCR beta libraries were made. TCRdb redid the calling of the 5' RACE reads with MiXCR, one entry per CDR3 protein. Here the sample spans 100,000 to 150,000 distinct CDR3 sequences, approximately 17% being singletons. The rearrangement uses TRBV4-1 and TRBJ2-2; D ambiguous. This TCR came from a male donor with ankylosing spondylitis. Sequencing was done on a sample of blood, either unsorted or a sorted T cell fraction (not recorded which). The CDR3 region is CASSQDLGENTGELFF. The CDR3 region has the DNA TGCGCCAGCAGCCAAGATTTAGGAGAGAACACCGGGGAGCTGTTTTTT.